A selection of T cell receptor beta chains follows, all from one sample in a study of control samples from healthy donors and cancer patients. Assay: immunoSEQ multiplex PCR; the TCRdb copy retains only in-frame clones and omits some. Of over 40,000 clones listed, 88% were seen once; the top ten hold 40%. The sequencing input was PBMCs. All receptors come from a man aged 45-65 years with head and neck cancer. CDR3s include the opening cysteine and the closing phenylalanine or tryptophan.

j_gene,v_gene,CDR3aa
TRBJ1-1,TRBV7-3,CASSQGDRVNTEAFF
TRBJ2-2,TRBV5-5,CASSSQGANTGELFF
TRBJ1-3,TRBV4-1,CASSQTVPIHSGNTIYF
TRBJ1-4,TRBV7-9,CASSGFLLHRAGHEKLFF
TRBJ2-1,TRBV4-1,CASGLAPSSYNEQFF
TRBJ2-1,TRBV6-1,CASSAFREQFF
TRBJ2-2,TRBV5-3,CARSPGWRDGQSGELFF
TRBJ1-1,TRBV5-1,CASSPVDRGLTEAFF
TRBJ2-5,TRBV9,CASSVGRGAAVETQYF
TRBJ1-1,TRBV27,CATRSYRAENTEAFF
TRBJ2-5,TRBV9,CASSADPSGGYQETQYF
TRBJ2-5,TRBV7-6,CASSPSGGVILLDQETQYF
TRBJ1-2,TRBV5-6,CASSPPGRPSGYGYTF